A selection of T cell receptor beta chains follows, all from one sample in a study of OX40 agonist ivuxolimab in advanced cancers. Profiled with immunoSEQ multiplex PCR; TCRdb holds only in-frame clones, not every one. The table includes 60,000 to 90,000 clones, around 88% detected once. Source: CD4+ or CD8+ T cells sorted from blood, taken in a trial of the OX40 agonist ivuxolimab. The receptors shown here come from an adult with an advanced solid tumor such as melanoma, head and neck, liver or kidney cancer. CDR3s leave out the opening cysteine and the closing phenylalanine or tryptophan.

J gene,V gene,CDR3 protein
TRBJ2-3,TRBV29-1,SARLAGGLDTQY
TRBJ1-1,TRBV9,ASSVGPGIEAF
TRBJ1-2,TRBV28,ASSLGRQGDGYT
TRBJ1-5,TRBV2,ASSRVTQPQH
TRBJ2-5,TRBV28,ASSSPGPLQETQY
TRBJ1-1,TRBV5-1,ASSLYSRGTNTEAF
TRBJ2-1,TRBV5-1,ASSSATRDEQF
TRBJ1-6,TRBV30,AEQGAHNSPLH
TRBJ1-2,TRBV6-5,ASSPVGGNGYT
TRBJ2-1,TRBV9,ASSVAVGGGSSNEQF
TRBJ2-2,TRBV4-3,ASSQGAGTSGSNGELF
TRBJ2-2,TRBV6-5,ASSMRGGELF
TRBJ2-6,TRBV19,ASSTRSNGGLT
TRBJ2-1,TRBV12-5,ASGLNGNAYNEQF
TRBJ2-2,TRBV9,ASSARTGETGELF
TRBJ1-1,TRBV28,ASTVARHTEAF
TRBJ1-2,TRBV6-5,ASRPSAGNYGYT
TRBJ2-4,TRBV28,TSSLAVLAKNIQY
TRBJ1-2,TRBV4-2,ASSQGGAGHGYT
TRBJ2-7,TRBV28,ATWDTTTYEQY
TRBJ1-2,TRBV28,ASRWPGARYGYT
TRBJ1-2,TRBV5-5,ASSLYVGQGNYGYT
TRBJ1-2,TRBV7-9,ASSPRQGVYGYT
TRBJ2-1,TRBV9,ASSVSGGPYNEQF
TRBJ2-6,TRBV25-1,ASSSQGVQSSGANVLT
.,TRBV7-2,ASSLAPGPYEQY
TRBJ2-7,TRBV30,AWSEDRYYEQY
TRBJ2-1,TRBV20-1,SARTSNEQF
TRBJ2-7,TRBV29-1,SVASTGFGYEQY
TRBJ1-3,TRBV5-1,ASSLGGQGENTIY
TRBJ2-5,TRBV1,TSSQGERGEGQETQY
TRBJ2-7,TRBV11-2,ASRLTGGGEQY
TRBJ1-1,TRBV5-4,ASSAKTGDNTEAF
TRBJ2-2,TRBV29-1,SARRDGRGELF
TRBJ1-2,TRBV29-1,SGLRGDYGYT
TRBJ2-2,TRBV11-2,ASSLGGGGTGELF
TRBJ2-2,TRBV18,ASSPGQSTGELF